Below are 27 T cell receptor beta chains sequenced from a single sample in a study of PD-L1 blockade in urothelial cancer. This table comes from immunoSEQ multiplex PCR, and its TCRdb copy is limited to in-frame clones, with some not included. The sample lists 35,000 or so clones, approximately 87% occurring once. Time point defined: pretreatment peripheral blood. Specimen: PBMCs, collected around atezolizumab (anti-PD-L1) treatment. Source of these receptors: a man aged 55 to 69 with urothelial cancer.

The chain is built from TRBV19 and TRBJ1-1, with TRBD1 as a possible D gene (6 bases). Germline CDR1 and CDR2: LNHDA and SQIVND (reference sequence). CDR3 length: 13 residues. V dropped 5 bases and J dropped 4 bases, with 11 bases sitting between them. The CDR3 DNA sequence: TGTGCCAGTAGTTACAGGGAAGGCACTGAAGCTTTCTTT. The encoded protein is CASSYREGTEAFF.

The chain's CDR3 is CASGTSRAEQYF. CDR3 nucleotides: TGTGCCTCCGGGACTAGCCGGGCCGAGCAGTACTTC. The chain links TRBV7-2 to TRBJ2-7; 9 positions match TRBD2. Germline trimming cut 11 bases from V and 6 bases from J; bases unmatched to any gene: 8. This CDR3 is 12 amino acids long. Germline values: CDR1 SGHTA, CDR2 FQGNSA.

This clone was recorded once. This sequence joins TRBV7-2 and TRBJ2-3; 7 bases map to TRBD2. Germline-derived CDR1 and CDR2 are SGHTA and FQGNSA. With V trimmed by 1 base and J by 3 bases, 4 bases remained unmatched. This CDR3 contains 15 residues. DNA for the CDR3: TGTGCCAGCAGCTTAGTGGCTAGCGGAACAGATACGCAGTATTTT. Amino acids: CASSLVASGTDTQYF.

This chain links TRBV19 with TRBJ1-2, with 11 bases aligning to TRBD1. Germline values: CDR1 LNHDA, CDR2 SQIVND (reference sequence). The J segment lost 4 bases and the V segment lost 5 bases, leaving 18 bases of the junction unmatched. The CDR3 length is 19 residues. For the CDR3, the DNA is TGTGCCAGTAGTCCGATCGCTATTTGGACAGGGGGCTCTGTCTATGGCTACACCTTC. This sequence encodes CASSPIAIWTGGSVYGYTF. The whole variable domain, remainder taken from reference TRBV19 and TRBJ1-2, is DGGITQSPKYLFRKEGQNVTLSCEQNLNHDAMYWYRQDPGQGLRLIYYSQIVNDFQKGDIAEGYSVSREKKESFPLTVTSAQKNPTAFYLCASSPIAIWTGGSVYGYTFGSGTRLTVV.

V is TRBV5-1 and J is TRBJ1-5; TRBD1 might be the D (5 bases). The CDR3 runs 15 residues. The germline V gene has CDR1 SGHRS and CDR2 YFSETQ. V was shortened by 1 base and J by 7 bases, with 15 bases between the two germline ends. The CDR3 loop reads CASSLRAGPPQPQHF. The CDR3 region has the DNA TGCGCCAGCAGCTTGAGGGCAGGGCCTCCGCAGCCCCAGCATTTT.

V and J are TRBV9 and TRBJ2-7; TRBD2 agrees at 13 bases. There are 14 residues in the CDR3. The junction had 10 bases not matched to a gene; V was cut back by 3 bases and J by 13 bases. Germline values: CDR1 SGDLS, CDR2 YYNGEE. The CDR3 reads CASSEGLAGTERYF. CDR3 coding DNA: TGTGCCAGCAGCGAGGGACTAGCGGGGACGGAGCGCTACTTC.

This chain uses TRBV19 with TRBJ1-1; weak D call: TRBD1 (5 bases). Trimming stripped 1 base from V and 4 bases from J, with 13 bases between. The germline gives CDR1 LNHDA, CDR2 SQIVND (reference sequence). This CDR3 spans 15 amino acids. The CDR3 spells CASSIGGTGTTEAFF. The CDR3 region has the DNA TGTGCCAGTAGTATAGGGGGCACAGGAACCACTGAAGCTTTCTTT. The full variable domain, completed using reference TRBV19 and TRBJ1-1, is DGGITQSPKYLFRKEGQNVTLSCEQNLNHDAMYWYRQDPGQGLRLIYYSQIVNDFQKGDIAEGYSVSREKKESFPLTVTSAQKNPTAFYLCASSIGGTGTTEAFFGQGTRLTVV.

The gene calls are TRBV7-9 and TRBJ1-3, with D possibly TRBD1 on 5 matching bases. The germline V and J ends were trimmed by 4 bases and 4 bases, with 11 bases remaining between them. CDR1 and CDR2 from the germline V gene are SEHNR and FQNEAQ (reference sequence). The CDR3 totals 14 residues. This CDR3 reads CASSWGVQGNTIYF. The CDR3 nucleotides read TGTGCCAGCAGCTGGGGGGTACAAGGAAACACCATATATTTT. Looking up the rest from reference TRBV7-9 and TRBJ1-3 gives the full variable domain: DTGVSQNPRHKITKRGQNVTFRCDPISEHNRLYWYRQTLGQGPEFLTYFQNEAQLEKSRLLSDRFSAERPKGSFSTLEIQRTEQGDSAMYLCASSWGVQGNTIYFGEGSWLTVV.

The rearrangement links TRBV9 to TRBJ1-1; TRBD1 aligns across 9 bases. The trim removed 3 bases at V and 8 bases at J, leaving 11 bases unmatched. The CDR3 is 15 residues long. Germline V gives CDR1 SGDLS, CDR2 YYNGEE. The CDR3 DNA sequence: TGTGCCAGCAGCGCCCGACAGGGGGGCGGGAGAGAAGCTTTCTTT. It yields the protein CASSARQGGGREAFF.

This sequence joins TRBV27 and TRBJ2-4, with 10 bases matching TRBD2. CDR1 MNHEY and CDR2 SMNVEV come from the germline V gene (reference sequence). The CDR3 sequence is 19 residues long. Trimming cost V 5 bases and J 4 bases; bases outside gene matches: 17. The CDR3 nucleotides are TGTGCCAGCAGTCCTAGACTAGCGGGCAGCACAAACCTTAAAAACATTCAGTACTTC. Encoded protein: CASSPRLAGSTNLKNIQYF.

The chain combines TRBV18 with TRBJ1-1; TRBD1 agrees at 7 bases. V was pared by 3 bases and J by 0 bases, with 1 base of the junction left unmatched. The CDR3 totals 14 residues. The germline V gene encodes CDR1 KGHSH and CDR2 LQKENI. This chain's CDR3 is CASSPDRLNTEAFF. The CDR3 DNA follows: TGTGCCAGCTCACCGGACAGGTTGAACACTGAAGCTTTCTTT.

The rearrangement uses TRBV7-9 and TRBJ2-7; 9 positions agree with TRBD1. The CDR3 is 14 residues long. J lost 5 bases, V lost 2 bases, and 4 bases had no gene match. Looked up from germline, CDR1 is SEHNR and CDR2 is FQNEAQ (reference sequence). The CDR3: CASSLLDRGHEQYF. The CDR3 nucleotides are TGTGCCAGCAGCTTATTGGACAGGGGCCACGAGCAGTACTTC.

V and J are TRBV28 and TRBJ1-4; D gene unclear. Germline CDR1 MDHEN, CDR2 SYDVKM. The CDR3 spans 14 residues. V was clipped by 5 bases and J by 8 bases, with 15 bases between them. The CDR3 is CASSPTWLKEKLFF. The CDR3 DNA reads as TGTGCCAGCAGTCCAACTTGGTTGAAGGAAAAACTGTTTTTT.

The chain has TRBV29-1 and TRBJ1-2; tentatively, D is TRBD1 (6 bases). Germline CDR1 SQVTM, CDR2 ANQGSEA. Trimming pared 4 bases from V and 4 bases from J, leaving 16 bases between. This CDR3 is 14 amino acids long. CDR3 DNA sequence: TGCAGCGTTGTTAGGGACACCCCGTTCTATGGCTACACCTTC. This translates into CSVVRDTPFYGYTF.

The chain links TRBV5-1 to TRBJ1-2, with D unclear. Per the germline V gene, CDR1 is SGHRS and CDR2 is YFSETQ. This CDR3 region has 13 residues. Trimming shortened V by 5 bases and J by 5 bases, and 13 bases separated the two germline ends. This CDR3 is CASSNGPAYGYTF. In DNA form, the CDR3 reads TGCGCCAGCAGTAATGGGCCCGCTTATGGCTACACCTTC.

The CDR3 DNA sequence: TGCGCCAGCATACCTACAGGGGGCCGGTCACCCCTCCACTTT. Translated, it gives CASIPTGGRSPLHF. The genes are TRBV23-1 and TRBJ1-6; 9 bases map to TRBD1. TRBV23-1 is identified as an open reading frame with a role that is uncertain. V shed 7 bases, J shed 10 bases, and the junction held 8 bases outside the gene matches. The CDR3 has 14 amino acids.

The chain recombines TRBV29-1 with TRBJ2-1, with a weak D call TRBD1 (5 bases). Germline V CDR1 and CDR2: SQVTM, ANQGSEA. Trimming took off 6 bases at V and 5 bases at J, with 11 bases between the two ends. This CDR3 has 12 amino acids. The CDR3 bases are TGCAGCGTATCGCCAGGGAACAATGAGCAGTTCTTC. Translating gives CSVSPGNNEQFF.

As DNA, the CDR3 is TGTGCCAGTAGTAGACTAGCGGGGACGAACACCGGGGAGCTGTTTTTT. Residues: CASSRLAGTNTGELFF. The chain carries TRBV19 and TRBJ2-2, with TRBD2 matching 11 bases. Germline CDR1 is LNHDA and CDR2 is SQIVND (reference sequence). V shed 4 bases, J shed 0 bases, and the junction held 1 base outside the gene matches. This CDR3 region has 16 residues.

The chain links TRBV7-9 to TRBJ1-1; D gene unclear. Trimming took 2 bases from V and 3 from J, leaving 13 bases between them. The germline V gene has CDR1 SEHNR and CDR2 FQNEAQ (reference sequence). The CDR3 runs 15 residues. This CDR3 is CASSLSLTVDTEAFF. DNA of the CDR3: TGTGCCAGCAGCTTATCCCTTACAGTGGACACTGAAGCTTTCTTT.

The sample holds one count of this clone. The V call is TRBV9, the J call TRBJ2-1; maybe TRBD1 (5 bases). The V gene lost 4 bases and the J gene lost 9 bases, with 14 bases spanning the gap. CDR3 size: 13 residues. Germline V gene sequence: CDR1 SGDLS, CDR2 YYNGEE. CDR3 DNA: TGTGCCAGCAGCCTAAGGGGCGGCAGTGAGCAGTTCTTC. Protein product: CASSLRGGSEQFF. Based on the CDR3 plus reference TRBV9 and TRBJ2-1, the full variable domain is DSGVTQTPKHLITATGQRVTLRCSPRSGDLSVYWYQQSLDQGLQFLIQYYNGEERAKGNILERFSAQQFPDLHSELNLSSLELGDSALYFCASSLRGGSEQFFGPGTRLTVL.

The chain recombines TRBV10-2 with TRBJ2-1, with 7 bases aligning to TRBD2. CDR1 and CDR2 from the germline V gene are WSHSY and SAAADI. The ends lost 9 bases at V and 0 bases at J; junction bases unmatched: 8. This CDR3 is built from 15 residues. This CDR3 is CASSLAAPSYNEQFF. The CDR3, as DNA: TGCGCCAGTTCCCTAGCGGCACCCTCCTACAATGAGCAGTTCTTC.

The chain employs TRBV7-9 and TRBJ1-5, with D possibly being TRBD1 (5 bases). Germline V gives CDR1 SEHNR, CDR2 FQNEAQ (reference sequence). V lost 2 bases and J lost 1, with 9 bases in between. This CDR3 comprises 15 residues. This CDR3 is CASSLRGRSNQPQHF. DNA of the CDR3: TGTGCCAGCAGCTTAAGGGGCAGGAGCAATCAGCCCCAGCATTTT.

The V call is TRBV29-1, the J call TRBJ2-4; 7 bases agree with TRBD1. CDR3 size: 16 residues. Germline loops: CDR1 SQVTM, CDR2 ANQGSEA. The ends lost 8 bases at V and 2 bases at J; junction bases unmatched: 15. Here the CDR3 reads CSTELRTGVSKNIQYF. In DNA, the CDR3 is TGCAGCACTGAACTTCGAACAGGGGTGTCCAAAAACATTCAGTACTTC. Based on the CDR3 plus reference TRBV29-1 and TRBJ2-4, the full variable domain is SAVISQKPSRDICQRGTSLTIQCQVDSQVTMMFWYRQQPGQSLTLIATANQGSEATYESGFVIDKFPISRPNLTFSTLTVSNMSPEDSSIYLCSTELRTGVSKNIQYFGAGTRLSVL.

This clone appeared a few times. The chain links TRBV9 to TRBJ2-7; 9 bases agree with TRBD2. Losses at the gene ends were 4 bases for V and 7 bases for J; bases not matched to a gene: 6. Germline assignment: CDR1 SGDLS and CDR2 YYNGEE. The CDR3 is 13 amino acids. The DNA for the CDR3 is TGTGCCAGCAGCTCGGGACTAGCAGGGGAGCAGTACTTC. Amino acid sequence: CASSSGLAGEQYF.

The rearrangement uses TRBV30 and TRBJ1-1, with a possible D match to TRBD1 (6 bases). The V end was cut by 2 bases, the J end by 2 bases, with 9 bases between. The V gene's germline CDR1 is GTSNPN and CDR2 SVGIG (reference sequence). This CDR3 comprises 13 residues. The CDR3 nucleotides are TGTGCCTGGAGTACAGGGATTAACACTGAAGCTTTCTTT. Its translation is CAWSTGINTEAFF.

The rearrangement joins TRBV10-2 to TRBJ2-1; TRBD2 agrees at 7 bases. With 5 bases clipped from V and 5 bases from J, the junction kept 15 bases outside the gene matches. The V gene's germline CDR1 is WSHSY and CDR2 SAAADI. This CDR3 contains 17 residues. CDR3 in DNA: TGCGCCAGCAGTCAGTGGAAGGGGACTACAACAGACAATGAGCAGTTCTTC. Translating gives CASSQWKGTTTDNEQFF.

The V and J genes are TRBV6-5 and TRBJ2-1; 9 bases line up with TRBD1. The CDR3 contains 15 residues. Germline-derived CDR1 and CDR2 are MNHEY and SVGAGI. J was trimmed by 4 bases and V by 10 bases; bases with no gene match: 11. CDR3 sequence (DNA): TGTGCCACCACCGGGACAGGGAAATTGTACAATGAGCAGTTCTTC. It yields the protein CATTGTGKLYNEQFF.